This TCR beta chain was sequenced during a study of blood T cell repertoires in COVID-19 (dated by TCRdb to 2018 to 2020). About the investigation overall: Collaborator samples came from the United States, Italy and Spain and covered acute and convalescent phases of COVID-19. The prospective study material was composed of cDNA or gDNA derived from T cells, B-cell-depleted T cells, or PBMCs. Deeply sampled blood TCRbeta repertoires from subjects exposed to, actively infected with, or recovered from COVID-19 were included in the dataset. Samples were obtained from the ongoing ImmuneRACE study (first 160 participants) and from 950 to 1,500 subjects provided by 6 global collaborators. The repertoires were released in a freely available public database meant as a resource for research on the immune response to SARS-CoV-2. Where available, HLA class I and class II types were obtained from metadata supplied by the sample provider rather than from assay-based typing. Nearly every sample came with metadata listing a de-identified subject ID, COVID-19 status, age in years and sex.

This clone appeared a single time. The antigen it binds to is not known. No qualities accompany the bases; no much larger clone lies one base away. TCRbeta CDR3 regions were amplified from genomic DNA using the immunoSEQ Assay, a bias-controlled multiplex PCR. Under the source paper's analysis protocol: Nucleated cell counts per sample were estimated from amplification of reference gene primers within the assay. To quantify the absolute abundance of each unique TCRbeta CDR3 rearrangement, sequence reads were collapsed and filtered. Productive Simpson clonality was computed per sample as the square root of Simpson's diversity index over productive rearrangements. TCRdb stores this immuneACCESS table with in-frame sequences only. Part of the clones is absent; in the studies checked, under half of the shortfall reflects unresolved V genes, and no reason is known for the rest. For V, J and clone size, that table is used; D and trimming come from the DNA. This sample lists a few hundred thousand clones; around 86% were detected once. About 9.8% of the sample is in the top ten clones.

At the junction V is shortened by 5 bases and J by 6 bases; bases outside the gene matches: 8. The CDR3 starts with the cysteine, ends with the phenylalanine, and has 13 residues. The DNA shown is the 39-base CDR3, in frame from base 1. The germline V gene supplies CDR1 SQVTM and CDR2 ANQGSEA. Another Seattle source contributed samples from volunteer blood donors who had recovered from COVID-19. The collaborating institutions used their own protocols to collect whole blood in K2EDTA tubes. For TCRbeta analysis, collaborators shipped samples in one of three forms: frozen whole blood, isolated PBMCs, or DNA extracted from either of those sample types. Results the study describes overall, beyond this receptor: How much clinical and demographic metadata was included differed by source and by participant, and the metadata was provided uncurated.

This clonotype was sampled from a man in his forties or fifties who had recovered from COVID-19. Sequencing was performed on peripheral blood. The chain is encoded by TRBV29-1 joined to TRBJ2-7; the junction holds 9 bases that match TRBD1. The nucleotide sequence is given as TGCAGCGTTACCGGGACAGGGACCCCCGAGCAGTACTTC. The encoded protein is CSVTGTGTPEQYF.